Below are 27 T cell receptor beta chains sequenced from a single sample in a study of T cell responses to AZD1222 COVID-19 vaccine. Here immunoSEQ multiplex PCR was the method, and the copy in TCRdb shows in-frame clones only, minus some. The data contain about 120,000 clones, 85% to 95% of them singletons. The sample in question was peripheral blood, obtained 28 days after the second AZD1222 dose. The origin of the receptors is an adult who received the AZD1222 COVID-19 vaccine.

The chain joins TRBV5-1 to TRBJ1-5; 7 bases map to TRBD1. This CDR3 spans 15 amino acids. The germline gives CDR1 SGHRS, CDR2 YFSETQ. V lost 2 bases and J lost 3; bases outside the gene matches: 5. The chain's CDR3 is CASSLRGQDNQPQHF. DNA for the CDR3: TGCGCCAGCAGCTTACGAGGACAGGACAATCAGCCCCAGCATTTT.

The chain is built from TRBV11-2 and TRBJ1-5; D remains unclear. Germline assignment: CDR1 SGHAT and CDR2 FQNNGV. The V and J ends lost 4 bases and 0 bases respectively, with 7 bases between them. The CDR3 runs 14 residues. The CDR3 reads CASSSDTSNQPQHF. The CDR3 DNA is TGTGCCAGCAGCTCAGACACTAGCAATCAGCCCCAGCATTTT.

The genes are TRBV6-5 and TRBJ1-5; D might be TRBD1 (5 bases). Germline CDR1 reads MNHEY; CDR2 reads SVGAGI. There are 11 residues in the CDR3. V gave up 8 bases and J gave up 4 bases, with 6 bases separating them. CDR3 coding DNA: TGTGCCAGCGGGGGAAATCAGCCCCAGCATTTT. Encoded protein: CASGGNQPQHF.

The chain employs TRBV6-6 and TRBJ1-2, with D possibly being TRBD1 (5 bases). This CDR3 region has 15 residues. The V end lost 10 bases, the J end lost 2 bases, and 20 bases lay between the germline ends. The germline V gene encodes CDR1 MNHNY and CDR2 SVGAGI (reference sequence). The CDR3 DNA sequence: TGTGCCACCCTAATGGGACGGCTAACAAACTATGGCTACACCTTC. This translates into CATLMGRLTNYGYTF.

The gene calls are TRBV19 and TRBJ1-1; D gene uncertain. With 5 bases removed from V and 6 bases from J, the gap between germline ends came to 13 bases. The germline CDR1 and CDR2 sequences are LNHDA and SQIVND (reference sequence). The CDR3 runs to 13 residues. The CDR3 nucleotides are TGTGCCAGTAGTGACCCCCGATCGTCTGAAGCTTTCTTT. Amino acid sequence: CASSDPRSSEAFF.

The chain has TRBV6-1 and TRBJ2-5; no reliable D call. The germline CDR1 and CDR2 sequences are MNHNS and SASEGT. The CDR3 runs 11 residues. V was clipped by 1 base and J by 5 bases, with 2 bases between them. The CDR3 spells CASSEVETQYF. In DNA, the CDR3 is TGTGCCAGCAGTGAAGTGGAGACCCAGTACTTC.

A few counts support this clone. The chain has TRBV10-1 and TRBJ2-2, with TRBD1 matching over 7 bases. The germline gives CDR1 WNHNN, CDR2 SYGVQD (reference sequence). This CDR3 comprises 13 residues. After removal of 5 bases from V and 7 bases from J, the junction contained 4 bases not matched to a gene. CDR3: CASSYRGNGELFF. The CDR3 DNA follows: TGCGCCAGCAGTTACAGGGGTAACGGGGAGCTGTTTTTT.

On this clone itself: This specimen includes other DNA sequences encoding the same CDR3. The chain joins TRBV10-3 to TRBJ2-7, with D unclear. The germline V gene has CDR1 ENHRY and CDR2 SYGVKD. The CDR3 contains 12 residues. V was clipped by 4 bases and J by 1 base, with 5 bases between them. CDR3 in DNA: TGTGCCATCAGTGGCGGATCCTACGAGCAGTACTTC. The encoded protein is CAISGGSYEQYF.

This rearrangement joins TRBV19 to TRBJ2-7; 8 bases are a match to TRBD2. This CDR3 has 15 amino acids. Germline lookup yields CDR1 LNHDA and CDR2 SQIVND (reference sequence). The J segment lost 3 bases and the V segment lost 5 bases, leaving 9 bases of the junction unmatched. CDR3 sequence (DNA): TGTGCCAGTAGTCCTACTAGCGGTCGCGTCTACGAGCAGTACTTC. It is translated as CASSPTSGRVYEQYF.

CDR3 coding DNA: TGTGCCAGCAACCTGGGGACTGAAGCTTTCTTT. Its translation is CASNLGTEAFF. The V call is TRBV12-3 or TRBV12-4, the J call TRBJ1-1; unclear D gene. The CDR3 is made up of 11 amino acids. The V and J ends lost 7 bases and 5 bases respectively, with 8 bases between them.

The chain uses TRBV5-1 and TRBJ1-2; 9 bases line up with TRBD1. Looked up from germline, CDR1 is SGHRS and CDR2 is YFSETQ. V lost 4 bases and J lost 8; bases outside the gene matches: 6. The CDR3 is 13 residues long. CDR3 loop: CASSPGTGSGYTF. The CDR3 region has the DNA TGCGCCAGCAGCCCCGGGACAGGGAGCGGCTACACCTTC.

The chain recombines TRBV9 with TRBJ2-3; 8 bases align to TRBD2. Germline CDR1 reads SGDLS; CDR2 reads YYNGEE. The CDR3 length is 17 residues. V dropped 1 base and J dropped 6; count of bases not matched to a gene: 13. CDR3 region: CASSVSDGGAFSDTQYF. The CDR3 DNA reads as TGTGCCAGCAGCGTATCGGACGGGGGGGCCTTCTCCGATACGCAGTATTTT.

The rearrangement links TRBV10-2 to TRBJ2-6, with D unclear. From germline, CDR1 is WSHSY and CDR2 SAAADI. The V gene lost 1 base and the J gene lost 11 bases, with 9 bases spanning the gap. The CDR3 is made up of 13 amino acids. This CDR3 reads CASSEFGSHVLTF. Here the CDR3 DNA reads TGCGCCAGCAGTGAGTTTGGAAGCCACGTCCTGACTTTC.

The J gene is TRBJ1-6, the V gene TRBV25-1, with 7 bases that match TRBD1. Germline V lookup: CDR1 MGHDK, CDR2 SYGVNS. V was clipped by 1 base and J by 2 bases; unmatched bases: 5. This CDR3 contains 17 residues. The CDR3 spells CASSEFGRGTYNSPLHF. CDR3 DNA: TGTGCCAGCAGTGAATTTGGCAGGGGGACCTATAATTCACCCCTCCACTTT.

CDR3 region: CASSDGGGFYNEQFF. The DNA of the CDR3 is TGTGCCAGCAGTGACGGCGGGGGGTTTTACAATGAGCAGTTCTTC. The chain carries TRBV27 and TRBJ2-1; 8 nucleotides match TRBD2. The V gene's germline CDR1 is MNHEY and CDR2 SMNVEV (reference sequence). This CDR3 has 15 residues. Trimming at V came to 5 bases and at J to 4 bases, leaving 7 bases not matched to a gene.

V and J are TRBV29-1 and TRBJ2-7; D is undetermined. Germline assignment: CDR1 SQVTM and CDR2 ANQGSEA. CDR3 length equals 12 residues. V was cut by 5 bases and J by 5 bases, with 13 bases left in between. The CDR3 DNA reads as TGCAGCGTTTCAAGGACGGCTCACGAGCAGTACTTC. Encoded protein: CSVSRTAHEQYF.

This clone is a singleton in its sample. The chain uses TRBV11-3 and TRBJ1-1; 7 positions agree with TRBD1. This CDR3 has 13 amino acids. V shed 5 bases, J shed 3 bases, and the junction held 3 bases outside the gene matches. From germline, CDR1 is SGHNT and CDR2 YENEEA. CDR3 sequence reads: CASSDTGDTEAFF. CDR3 nucleotides: TGTGCCAGCAGCGACACAGGGGACACTGAAGCTTTCTTT.

The chain recombines TRBV29-1 with TRBJ2-7, with a possible D match to TRBD1 (6 bases). This CDR3 comprises 12 residues. Trimming took 6 bases from V and 5 from J, leaving 14 bases between them. Germline values: CDR1 SQVTM, CDR2 ANQGSEA. CDR3 sequence reads: CSVAQGRDEQYF. CDR3 sequence (DNA): TGCAGCGTCGCTCAGGGGAGAGACGAGCAGTACTTC.

J is TRBJ2-5 and V is TRBV12-3 or TRBV12-4; D is unresolved. CDR3 length equals 12 residues. V gave up 1 base and J gave up 7 bases, with 7 bases separating them. This CDR3 reads CASSLGFGTQYF. In DNA, the CDR3 is TGTGCCAGCAGTTTAGGGTTTGGGACCCAGTACTTC.

The V call is TRBV11-2, the J call TRBJ2-3; D gene uncertain. This CDR3 is 11 amino acids long. Per the germline V gene, CDR1 is SGHAT and CDR2 is FQNNGV. Trimming shortened V by 5 bases and J by 6 bases, and 6 bases separated the two germline ends. CDR3 DNA: TGTGCCAGCAGCCTGTTGGATACGCAGTATTTT. The encoded protein is CASSLLDTQYF.

The chain has TRBV7-9 and TRBJ2-4; 8 bases map to TRBD2. Germline V gene sequence: CDR1 SEHNR, CDR2 FQNEAQ (reference sequence). The CDR3 is made up of 15 amino acids. With 5 bases clipped from V and 5 bases from J, the junction kept 8 bases outside the gene matches. The CDR3 reads CASSPAGVIQNIQYF. The CDR3 DNA sequence: TGTGCCAGCAGCCCAGCGGGAGTGATACAAAACATTCAGTACTTC.

In DNA form, the CDR3 reads TGTGCCATCAGGGACCTGGCAGAGACCCAGTACTTC. It is translated as CAIRDLAETQYF. V is TRBV10-3 and J is TRBJ2-5; D unclear. The CDR3 consists of 12 residues. Germline values: CDR1 ENHRY, CDR2 SYGVKD. The V end was cut by 6 bases, the J end by 4 bases, with 9 bases between.

The chain is built from TRBV9 and TRBJ1-6, with 7 bases fitting TRBD1. Germline V gene data show CDR1 as SGDLS and CDR2 as YYNGEE. After removal of 5 bases from V and 7 bases from J, the junction contained 15 bases not matched to a gene. The CDR3 is 17 amino acids. Here the CDR3 reads CASRGPTGTIPNSPLHF. CDR3 in DNA: TGTGCCAGCAGGGGCCCGACAGGGACAATCCCAAATTCACCCCTCCACTTT.

The rearrangement uses TRBV4-2 and TRBJ2-7; possible D gene TRBD1, 5 bases. This CDR3 contains 16 residues. Germline V gene sequence: CDR1 LGHNA, CDR2 YNFKEQ. V lost 0 bases and J 2 bases, leaving 14 bases between the germline ends. The CDR3 loop is CASSQESPQGAYEQYF. The CDR3 bases are TGTGCCAGCAGCCAAGAGTCCCCCCAAGGGGCCTACGAGCAGTACTTC.

The chain is built from TRBV6-1 and TRBJ1-2; D not certain. The germline V gene encodes CDR1 MNHNS and CDR2 SASEGT. This CDR3 has 14 amino acids. V gave up 1 base and J gave up 8 bases, with 14 bases separating them. CDR3 in DNA: TGTGCCAGCAGTGAAGGGGGATTGATTTGGGGCTACACCTTC. This sequence encodes CASSEGGLIWGYTF.

This chain links TRBV27 with TRBJ2-1, with 7 bases matching TRBD2. V was clipped by 4 bases and J by 2 bases; unmatched bases: 8. The CDR3 totals 16 residues. Germline CDR1 reads MNHEY; CDR2 reads SMNVEV (reference sequence). Here the CDR3 DNA reads TGTGCCAGCAGTTCCCCTAAGCGGGGCGCCTACAATGAGCAGTTCTTC. It yields the protein CASSSPKRGAYNEQFF.

The chain has TRBV7-9 and TRBJ1-1; perhaps TRBD1 as D (6 bases). CDR3 length: 13 amino acids. The germline gives CDR1 SEHNR, CDR2 FQNEAQ (reference sequence). V gave up 8 bases and J gave up 1 base, with 11 bases separating them. The CDR3 region is CASGGQPNTEAFF. In DNA form, the CDR3 reads TGTGCCAGCGGGGGACAACCGAACACTGAAGCTTTCTTT.